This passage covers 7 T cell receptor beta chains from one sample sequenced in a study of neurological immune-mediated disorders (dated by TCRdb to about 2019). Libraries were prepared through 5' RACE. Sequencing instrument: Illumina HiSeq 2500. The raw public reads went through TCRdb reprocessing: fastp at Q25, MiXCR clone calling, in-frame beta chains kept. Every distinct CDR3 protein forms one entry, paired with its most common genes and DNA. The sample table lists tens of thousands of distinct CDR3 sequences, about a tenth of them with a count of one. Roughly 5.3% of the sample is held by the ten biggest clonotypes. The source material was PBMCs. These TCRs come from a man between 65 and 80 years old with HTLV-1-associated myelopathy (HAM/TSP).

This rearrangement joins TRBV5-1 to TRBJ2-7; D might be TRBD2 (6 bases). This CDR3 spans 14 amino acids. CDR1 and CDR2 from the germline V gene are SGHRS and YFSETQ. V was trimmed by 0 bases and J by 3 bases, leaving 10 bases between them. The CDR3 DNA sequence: TGCGCCAGCAGCTTGGTGGGAGGTAACTACGAGCAGTACTTC. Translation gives CASSLVGGNYEQYF.

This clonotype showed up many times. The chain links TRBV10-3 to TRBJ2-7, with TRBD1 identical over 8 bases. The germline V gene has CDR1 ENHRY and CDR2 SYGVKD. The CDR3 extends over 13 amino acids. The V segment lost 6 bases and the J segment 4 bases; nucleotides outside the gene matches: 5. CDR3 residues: CAISGTGNYEQYF. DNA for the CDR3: TGTGCCATCAGCGGGACAGGAAATTACGAGCAGTACTTC.

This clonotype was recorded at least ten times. The CDR3 nucleotides are TGTGCCAGCAGAAACGCCAGGGGGCTCTACACTGAAGCTTTCTTT. Amino acids: CASRNARGLYTEAFF. The gene calls are TRBV12-3 or TRBV12-4 and TRBJ1-1; 8 bases line up with TRBD1. The CDR3 is 15 amino acids. Trimming took 6 bases from V and 3 from J; bases not matched to a gene: 9.

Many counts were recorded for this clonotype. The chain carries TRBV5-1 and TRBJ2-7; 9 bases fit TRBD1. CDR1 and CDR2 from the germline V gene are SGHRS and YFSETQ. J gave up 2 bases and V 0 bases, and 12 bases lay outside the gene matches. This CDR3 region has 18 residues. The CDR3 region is CASSLDRGLGLTTYEQYF. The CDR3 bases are TGCGCCAGCAGCTTGGACAGGGGGCTAGGCCTTACCACCTACGAGCAGTACTTC.

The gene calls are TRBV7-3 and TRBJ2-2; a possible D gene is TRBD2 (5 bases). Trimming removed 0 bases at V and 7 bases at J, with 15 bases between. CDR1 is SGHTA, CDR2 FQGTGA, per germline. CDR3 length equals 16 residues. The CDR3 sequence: CASSLTPGLAGGELFF. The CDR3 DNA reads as TGTGCCAGCAGCTTAACCCCCGGGCTAGCCGGCGGGGAGCTGTTTTTT.

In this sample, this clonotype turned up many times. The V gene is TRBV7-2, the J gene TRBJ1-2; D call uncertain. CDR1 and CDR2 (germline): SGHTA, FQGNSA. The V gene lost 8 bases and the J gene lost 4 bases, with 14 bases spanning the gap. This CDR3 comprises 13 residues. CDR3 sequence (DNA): TGTGCCAGCGGCGTTCTTAATCTCTATGGCTACACCTTC. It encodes CASGVLNLYGYTF.

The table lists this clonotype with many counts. DNA of the CDR3: TGTGCCAGCAGTCGCCCACAGATGTCCACGGCAGATACGCAGTATTTT. Amino acid sequence: CASSRPQMSTADTQYF. The genes are TRBV12-3 or TRBV12-4 and TRBJ2-3, with D hard to call. This CDR3 is 16 amino acids long. Trimming removed 5 bases from V and 4 bases from J, with 19 bases in between.